One sample yielded the 14 T cell receptor beta chains listed below, sequenced in a study of vaccination effects on CD4 cells after COVID-19. Within the ViraFEST assay, antigen-specific CD4+ T cells underwent expansion with viral peptide pools prior to sequencing. Once cultured for around 11 days, the cells underwent separation to obtain CD4+ T cells. Each participant received a vaccine that was either BNT162b2 or mRNA-1273, given as two doses. Some clones are missing from TCRdb's copy, which holds only in-frame ones; the method was immunoSEQ multiplex PCR. This sample yields approximately 30,000 clones, of which approximately 64% are seen a single time; approximately 8.7% belongs to the top ten. Their target antigens are unknown. The source was CD4+ T cells from PBMCs cultured with SARS-CoV-2 spike peptides, collected after COVID-19 vaccination. The receptors originated from a human donor who received a COVID-19 vaccine.

V usage is TRBV19 and J usage is TRBJ1-5; no clear D. V was trimmed by 6 bases and J by 0 bases, leaving 12 bases between them. The CDR3 consists of 15 residues. Germline values: CDR1 LNHDA, CDR2 SQIVND (reference sequence). CDR3 sequence: CASSPDPYSNQPQHF. CDR3 nucleotide sequence: TGTGCCAGTAGCCCAGACCCCTATAGCAATCAGCCCCAGCATTTT.

The chain recombines TRBV29-1 with TRBJ1-1, with D possibly TRBD1 on 6 matching bases. CDR1 SQVTM and CDR2 ANQGSEA come from the germline V gene. V was shortened by 6 bases and J by 1 base, with 15 bases between the two germline ends. This CDR3 contains 14 residues. The CDR3 region has the DNA TGCAGCGTCCATGGACAGCGGTGGAACACTGAAGCTTTCTTT. The encoded protein is CSVHGQRWNTEAFF.

This chain links TRBV29-1 with TRBJ2-1; D not certain. Germline V gene data show CDR1 as SQVTM and CDR2 as ANQGSEA. This CDR3 has 13 residues. V gave up 5 bases and J gave up 0 bases, with 8 bases separating them. The CDR3 DNA reads as TGCAGCGTTACCCGGAGCTCCTACAATGAGCAGTTCTTC. Its protein is CSVTRSSYNEQFF.

The chain is built from TRBV5-1 and TRBJ2-7, with D perhaps matching TRBD1 (5 bases). Trimming stripped 1 base from V and 3 bases from J, with 14 bases between. Germline CDR1 and CDR2: SGHRS and YFSETQ. The CDR3 has 15 residues. CDR3 coding DNA: TGCGCCAGCAGCTTGAGCAGGGCCCGGTTCTACGAGCAGTACTTC. Translation gives CASSLSRARFYEQYF.

The V call is TRBV30, the J call TRBJ2-1; the match to TRBD2 covers 12 bases. The germline V gene encodes CDR1 GTSNPN and CDR2 SVGIG (reference sequence). V was clipped by 3 bases and J by 8 bases; unmatched bases: 11. There are 16 residues in the CDR3. The CDR3 bases are TGTGCCTGGAGCGCGAAGGGTCTAGCGGGGGGGTATGAGCAGTTCTTC. The encoded protein is CAWSAKGLAGGYEQFF.

The chain combines TRBV7-9 with TRBJ2-3; TRBD1 might be the D (5 bases). The germline V and J ends were trimmed by 1 base and 1 base, with 12 bases remaining between them. There are 16 residues in the CDR3. Germline-derived CDR1 and CDR2 are SEHNR and FQNEAQ (reference sequence). CDR3: CASSLGVTERTDTQYF. The CDR3 DNA reads as TGTGCCAGCAGCTTAGGGGTGACAGAACGCACAGATACGCAGTATTTT.

The CDR3 sequence is CASSLVLRGLSYNEQFF. In DNA, the CDR3 is TGTGCCAGCAGCTTGGTACTCAGGGGGCTCTCCTACAATGAGCAGTTCTTC. The genes are TRBV5-8 and TRBJ2-1; 8 positions match TRBD1. Germline trimming cut 0 bases from V and 0 bases from J; bases unmatched to any gene: 5. This CDR3 contains 17 residues. Germline V lookup: CDR1 SGHTS, CDR2 YDEGEE.

The V and J genes are TRBV28 and TRBJ1-2; no reliable D call. The length of the CDR3 is 13 residues. V lost 5 bases to trimming and J lost 4 bases, with 11 bases between them. Germline V gene lookup returns CDR1 MDHEN and CDR2 SYDVKM. The CDR3 coding sequence is TGTGCCAGCAGTATGCCGGGTGCCTATGGCTACACCTTC. Protein: CASSMPGAYGYTF.

This rearrangement joins TRBV7-9 to TRBJ2-7; 8 bases are shared with TRBD1. The germline V gene has CDR1 SEHNR and CDR2 FQNEAQ (reference sequence). This CDR3 contains 17 residues. J was trimmed by 4 bases and V by 1 base; bases with no gene match: 12. The CDR3 spells CASSLGQGPKPSYEQYF. CDR3 DNA: TGTGCCAGCAGCTTAGGACAGGGGCCCAAACCATCGTACGAGCAGTACTTC.

The genes are TRBV5-1 and TRBJ2-1, with a weak D call TRBD1 (6 bases). The CDR3 spans 16 residues. Germline V gives CDR1 SGHRS, CDR2 YFSETQ. Trimming removed 3 bases from V and 3 bases from J, with 16 bases in between. CDR3 coding DNA: TGCGCCAGCAGCTCAAAGACAGGAACTGTCTACAATGAGCAGTTCTTC. Translation gives CASSSKTGTVYNEQFF.

The chain has TRBV12-3 or TRBV12-4 and TRBJ1-5; D is undetermined. Between the trimmed V and J ends, which lost 2 bases and 7 bases, there was a span of 3 bases. The CDR3 length is 11 residues. DNA for the CDR3: TGTGCCAGCAGTTTACGGCAGCCCCAGCATTTT. Translating gives CASSLRQPQHF.

This chain uses TRBV7-9 with TRBJ2-3; D is ambiguous. Germline lookup yields CDR1 SEHNR and CDR2 FQNEAQ (reference sequence). The V end lost 1 base, the J end lost 4 bases, and 3 bases lay between the germline ends. The length of the CDR3 is 12 residues. The CDR3 loop is CASSLDADTQYF. CDR3 DNA: TGTGCCAGCAGCTTAGATGCAGATACGCAGTATTTT.

V gene TRBV5-1 combines with J gene TRBJ2-3, with TRBD1 matching over 7 bases. J was trimmed by 9 bases and V by 0 bases; bases with no gene match: 10. The CDR3 spans 15 residues. Germline CDR1 SGHRS, CDR2 YFSETQ. As DNA, the CDR3 is TGCGCCAGCAGCTTGGGACAGGTAACGACAGGGACGCAGTATTTT. It yields the protein CASSLGQVTTGTQYF.

The chain is built from TRBV7-9 and TRBJ1-1; D may be TRBD1 (5 bases). From germline, CDR1 is SEHNR and CDR2 FQNEAQ (reference sequence). Between the trimmed V and J ends, which lost 1 base and 8 bases, there was a span of 5 bases. This CDR3 has 11 residues. Here the CDR3 DNA reads TGTGCCAGCAGCTTAGGGGGGGAAGCTTTCTTT. This sequence encodes CASSLGGEAFF.